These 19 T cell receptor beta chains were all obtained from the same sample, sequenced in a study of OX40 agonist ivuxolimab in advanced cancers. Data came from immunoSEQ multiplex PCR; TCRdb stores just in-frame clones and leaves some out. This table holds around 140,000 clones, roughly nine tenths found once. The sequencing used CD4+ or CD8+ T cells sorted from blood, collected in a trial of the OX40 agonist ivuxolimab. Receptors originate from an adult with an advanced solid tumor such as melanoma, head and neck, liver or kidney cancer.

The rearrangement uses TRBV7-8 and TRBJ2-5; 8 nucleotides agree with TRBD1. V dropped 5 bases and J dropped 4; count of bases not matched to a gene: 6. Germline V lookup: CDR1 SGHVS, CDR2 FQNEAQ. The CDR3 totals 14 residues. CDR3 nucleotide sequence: TGTGCCAGCAGCCTCACAGGGGGAGGAGAGACCCAGTACTTC. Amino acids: CASSLTGGGETQYF.

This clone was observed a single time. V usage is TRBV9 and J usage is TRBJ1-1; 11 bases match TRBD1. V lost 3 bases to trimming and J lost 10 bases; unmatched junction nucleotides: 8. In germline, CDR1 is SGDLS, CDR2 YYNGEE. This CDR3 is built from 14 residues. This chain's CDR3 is CASSAGQGARLAFF. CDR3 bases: TGTGCCAGCAGCGCCGGACAGGGGGCGCGTCTAGCTTTCTTT.

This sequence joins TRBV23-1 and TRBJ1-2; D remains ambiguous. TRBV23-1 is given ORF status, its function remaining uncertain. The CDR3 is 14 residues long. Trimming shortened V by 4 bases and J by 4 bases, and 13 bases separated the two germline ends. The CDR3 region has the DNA TGCGCCAGCAGTCCACCGGGTTTCTCCTATGGCTACACCTTC. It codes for CASSPPGFSYGYTF.

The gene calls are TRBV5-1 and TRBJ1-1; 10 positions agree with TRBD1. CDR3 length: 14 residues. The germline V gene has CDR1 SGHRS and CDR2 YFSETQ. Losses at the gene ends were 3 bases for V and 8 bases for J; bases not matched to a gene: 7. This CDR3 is CASSSRQGANEAFF. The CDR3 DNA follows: TGCGCCAGCAGCTCCAGACAGGGGGCTAACGAAGCTTTCTTT.

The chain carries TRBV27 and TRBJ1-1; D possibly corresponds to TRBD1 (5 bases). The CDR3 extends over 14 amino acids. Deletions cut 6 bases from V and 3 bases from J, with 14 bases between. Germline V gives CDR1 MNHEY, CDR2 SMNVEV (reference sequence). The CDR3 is CASSPLRDYTEAFF. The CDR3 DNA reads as TGTGCCAGCAGCCCATTAAGGGACTACACTGAAGCTTTCTTT.

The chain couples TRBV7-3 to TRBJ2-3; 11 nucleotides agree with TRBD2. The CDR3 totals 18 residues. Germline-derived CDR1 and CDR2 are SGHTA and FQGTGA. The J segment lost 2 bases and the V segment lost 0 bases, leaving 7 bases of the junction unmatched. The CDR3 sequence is CASSLTPLSGRATDTQYF. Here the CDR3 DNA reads TGTGCCAGCAGCTTAACGCCTCTTAGCGGGAGGGCCACAGATACGCAGTATTTT.

Here the CDR3 DNA reads TGTGCCAGCAGTACACAGAGTTACAATGAGCAGTTCTTC. It yields the protein CASSTQSYNEQFF. V gene TRBV7-3 combines with J gene TRBJ2-1; D is uncertain. This CDR3 is 13 amino acids long. V was clipped by 6 bases and J by 4 bases, with 10 bases between them. CDR1 SGHTA and CDR2 FQGTGA come from the germline V gene.

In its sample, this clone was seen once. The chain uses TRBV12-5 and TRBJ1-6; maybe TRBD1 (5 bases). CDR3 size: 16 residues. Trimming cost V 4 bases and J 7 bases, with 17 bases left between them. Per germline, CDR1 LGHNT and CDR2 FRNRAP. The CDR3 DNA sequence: TGTGCTAGTGGTTCACCTCCGGGAGGGGAAAATTCACCCCTCCACTTT. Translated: CASGSPPGGENSPLHF.

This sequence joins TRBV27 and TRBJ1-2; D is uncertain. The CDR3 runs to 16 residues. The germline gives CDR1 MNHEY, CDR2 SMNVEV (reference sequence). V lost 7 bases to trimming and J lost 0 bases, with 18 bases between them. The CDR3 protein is CASKFADVGANYGYTF. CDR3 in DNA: TGTGCCAGCAAGTTCGCGGACGTTGGAGCTAACTATGGCTACACCTTC.

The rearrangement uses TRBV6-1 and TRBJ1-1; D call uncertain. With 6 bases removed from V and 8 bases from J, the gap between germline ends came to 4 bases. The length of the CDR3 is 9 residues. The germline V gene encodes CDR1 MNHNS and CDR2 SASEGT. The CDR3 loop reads CASRGEAFF. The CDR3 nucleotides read TGTGCCAGCAGAGGAGAAGCTTTCTTT.

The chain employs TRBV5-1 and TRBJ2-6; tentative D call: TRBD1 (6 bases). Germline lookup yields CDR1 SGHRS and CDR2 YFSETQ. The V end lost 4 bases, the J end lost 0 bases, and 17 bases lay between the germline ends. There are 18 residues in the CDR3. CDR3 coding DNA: TGCGCCAGCAGCGTAAAACAGGGTGACGGCTCTGGGGCCAACGTCCTGACTTTC. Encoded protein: CASSVKQGDGSGANVLTF.

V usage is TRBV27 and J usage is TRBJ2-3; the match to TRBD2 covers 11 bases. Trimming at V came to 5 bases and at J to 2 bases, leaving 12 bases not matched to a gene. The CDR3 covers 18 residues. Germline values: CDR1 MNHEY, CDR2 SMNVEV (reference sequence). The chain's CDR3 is CASSLQLGTSGHTDTQYF. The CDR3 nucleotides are TGTGCCAGCAGTCTCCAACTAGGGACTAGCGGACACACAGATACGCAGTATTTT.

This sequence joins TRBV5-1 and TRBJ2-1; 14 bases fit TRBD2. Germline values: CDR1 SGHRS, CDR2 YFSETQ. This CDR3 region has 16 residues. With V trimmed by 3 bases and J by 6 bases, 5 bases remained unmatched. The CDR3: CASSSTSGRAINEQFF. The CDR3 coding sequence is TGCGCCAGCAGCTCGACTAGCGGGAGGGCCATCAATGAGCAGTTCTTC.

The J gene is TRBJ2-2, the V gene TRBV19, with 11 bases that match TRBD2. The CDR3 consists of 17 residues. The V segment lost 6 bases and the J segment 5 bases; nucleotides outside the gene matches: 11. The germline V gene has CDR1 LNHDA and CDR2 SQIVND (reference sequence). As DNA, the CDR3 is TGTGCCAGTAGACGATTAGCGGGAGGGCCTTTTACCGGGGAGCTGTTTTTT. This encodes CASRRLAGGPFTGELFF.

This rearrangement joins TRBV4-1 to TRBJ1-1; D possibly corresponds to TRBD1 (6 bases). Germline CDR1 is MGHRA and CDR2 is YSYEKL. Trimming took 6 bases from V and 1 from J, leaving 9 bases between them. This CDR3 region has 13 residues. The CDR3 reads CASSTGTNTEAFF. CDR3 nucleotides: TGCGCCAGCAGTACAGGGACGAACACTGAAGCTTTCTTT.

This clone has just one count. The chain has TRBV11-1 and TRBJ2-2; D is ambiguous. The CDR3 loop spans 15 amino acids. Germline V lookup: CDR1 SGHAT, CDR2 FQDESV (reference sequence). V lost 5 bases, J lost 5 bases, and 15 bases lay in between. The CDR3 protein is CASSLFVGETGELFF. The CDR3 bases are TGTGCCAGCAGCCTCTTTGTTGGGGAAACCGGGGAGCTGTTTTTT.

CDR3 in amino acids: CASSLEGTDTQYF. DNA for the CDR3: TGTGCCAGCAGCTTAGAAGGCACAGATACGCAGTATTTT. The chain links TRBV7-8 to TRBJ2-3, with D unclear. The length of the CDR3 is 13 residues. Deletions cut 1 base from V and 1 base from J, with 3 bases between. The germline V gene encodes CDR1 SGHVS and CDR2 FQNEAQ.

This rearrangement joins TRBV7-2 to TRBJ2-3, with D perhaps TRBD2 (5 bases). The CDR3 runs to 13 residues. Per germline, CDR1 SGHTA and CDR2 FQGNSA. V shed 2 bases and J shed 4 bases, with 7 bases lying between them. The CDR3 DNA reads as TGTGCCAGCAGCTTAAGGGAGTCAGATACGCAGTATTTT. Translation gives CASSLRESDTQYF.

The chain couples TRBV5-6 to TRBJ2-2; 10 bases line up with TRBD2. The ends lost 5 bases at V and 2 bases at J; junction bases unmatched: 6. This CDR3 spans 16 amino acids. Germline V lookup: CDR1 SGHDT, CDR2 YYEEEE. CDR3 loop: CASRRGLADNTGELFF. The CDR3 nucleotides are TGTGCCAGCAGACGAGGACTAGCGGATAACACCGGGGAGCTGTTTTTT.